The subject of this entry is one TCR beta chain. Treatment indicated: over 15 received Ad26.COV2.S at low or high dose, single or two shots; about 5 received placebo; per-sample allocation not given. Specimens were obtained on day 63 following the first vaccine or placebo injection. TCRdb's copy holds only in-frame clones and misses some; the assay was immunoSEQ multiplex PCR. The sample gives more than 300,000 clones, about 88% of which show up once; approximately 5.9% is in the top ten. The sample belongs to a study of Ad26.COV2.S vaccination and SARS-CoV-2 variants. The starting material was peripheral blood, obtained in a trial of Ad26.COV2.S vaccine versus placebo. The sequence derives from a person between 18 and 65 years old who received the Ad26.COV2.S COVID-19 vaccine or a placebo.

CDR3 sequence: CASSHVPGQGNNQPQHF. For the CDR3, the DNA is TGTGCCAGCAGTCACGTCCCGGGACAGGGGAACAATCAGCCCCAGCATTTT. The rearrangement links TRBV28 to TRBJ1-5; 10 nucleotides align to TRBD1. Trimming at V came to 5 bases and at J to 3 bases, leaving 10 bases not matched to a gene. The CDR3 loop spans 17 amino acids. Per the germline V gene, CDR1 is MDHEN and CDR2 is SYDVKM.